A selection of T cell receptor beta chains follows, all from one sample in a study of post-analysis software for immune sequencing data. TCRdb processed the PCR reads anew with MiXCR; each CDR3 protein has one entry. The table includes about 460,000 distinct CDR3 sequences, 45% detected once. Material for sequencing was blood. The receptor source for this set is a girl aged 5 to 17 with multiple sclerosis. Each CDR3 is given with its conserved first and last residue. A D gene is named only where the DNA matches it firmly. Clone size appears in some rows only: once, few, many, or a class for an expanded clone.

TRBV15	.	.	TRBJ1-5	TGTGCCACCAGCGGTTGGGTCGGGAATCAGCCCCAGCATTTT	CATSGWVGNQPQHF
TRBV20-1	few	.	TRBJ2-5	TGCAGTGCTACATTACAGCAAGAGACCCAGTACTTC	CSATLQQETQYF
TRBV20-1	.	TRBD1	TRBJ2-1	TGCAGTGCTAGGGGGACAGGGAAGGGACGCGGCGCGCTGTTCTTC	CSARGTGKGRGALFF
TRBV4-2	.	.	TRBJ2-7	TGTGCCAGCAGCCAAGAGTTATCGGGAGCGGTGGAGCAGTACTTC	CASSQELSGAVEQYF
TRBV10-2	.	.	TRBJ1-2	TGCGCCAGCAGTGACTTGAGGTTCTATGGCTACACCTTC	CASSDLRFYGYTF
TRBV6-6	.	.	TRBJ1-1	TGTGCCAGCAGTTATTCCACTGACAGAATGAACACTGAAGCTTTCTTT	CASSYSTDRMNTEAFF
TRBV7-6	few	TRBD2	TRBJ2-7	TGTGCCAGCAGCTTAGAGTCTAGCGGCTACGAGCAGTACTTC	CASSLESSGYEQYF
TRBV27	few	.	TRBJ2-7	TGTGCCAGCAGTTTATCGGCCCTATCCTACGAGCAGTACTTC	CASSLSALSYEQYF
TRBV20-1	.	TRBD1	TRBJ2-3	TGCAGTGCTAGGGGTTTGGGACAGGGCACAGATACGCAGTATTTT	CSARGLGQGTDTQYF
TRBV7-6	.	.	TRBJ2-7	TGTGCCAGCAGCTTAGGGACCCGGACAATTGGGGACGAGCAGTACTTC	CASSLGTRTIGDEQYF
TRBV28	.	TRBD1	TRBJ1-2	TGTGCCAGCAGTGGTGGACAGGCTAACTATGGCTACACCTTC	CASSGGQANYGYTF
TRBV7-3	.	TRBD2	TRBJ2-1	TGTGCCAGCAGCTCCGGACTAGCGGGAGTTTCTTTCAATGAGCAGTTCTTC	CASSSGLAGVSFNEQFF
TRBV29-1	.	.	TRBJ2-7	TGCAGCGTTTTAGAGGGGTGGTCTGGCTACGAGCAGTACTTC	CSVLEGWSGYEQYF
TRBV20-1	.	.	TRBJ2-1	TGCAGTGCTCGCGAGGCAGGGTTTGACAATGAGCAGTTCTTC	CSAREAGFDNEQFF
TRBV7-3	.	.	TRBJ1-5	TGTGCCAGCAGCGTATCCGAGAGTCAGCCCCAGCATTTT	CASSVSESQPQHF
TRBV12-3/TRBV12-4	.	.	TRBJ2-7	TGTGCCAGCAGTCCACTTTCGGTAGGGGAGCAGTACTTC	CASSPLSVGEQYF
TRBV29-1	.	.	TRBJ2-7	TGCAGCGTTGGGAGCGGGTCCTACAATGAGCAGTACTTC	CSVGSGSYNEQYF
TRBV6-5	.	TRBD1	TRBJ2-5	TGTGCCAGCAGCCCACCCGACGGACAGGCACAGTACTTC	CASSPPDGQAQYF
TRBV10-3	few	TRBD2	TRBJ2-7	TGTGCCATCAGTGAGCCTAGCGGGTCCTACGAGCAGTACTTC	CAISEPSGSYEQYF
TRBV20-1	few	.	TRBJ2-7	TGCAGTCCCGCCGGGCCCCAAGGATACGAGCAGTACTTC	CSPAGPQGYEQYF
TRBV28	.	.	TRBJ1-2	TGTGCCAGCAGTTTGTCCCTTCAGAAAAATGGCTACACCTTC	CASSLSLQKNGYTF
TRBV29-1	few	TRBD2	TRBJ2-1	TGCAGCGTTGAAGGTAGCGGGAGAGGCACCTACAATGAGCAGTTCTTC	CSVEGSGRGTYNEQFF
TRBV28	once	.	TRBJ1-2	TGTGCCAGCATATCAGGGAAAGGCTTACTTAACTATGGCTACACCTTC	CASISGKGLLNYGYTF
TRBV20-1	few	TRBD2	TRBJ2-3	TGCAGTGCTACTAGCGGGAGCGAGGGCACAGATACGCAGTATTTT	CSATSGSEGTDTQYF
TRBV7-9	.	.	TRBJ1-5	TGTGCCAGCAGCTTATCGACAGCTAATCAGCCCCAGCATTTT	CASSLSTANQPQHF
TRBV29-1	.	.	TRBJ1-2	TGCAGCGTTGGTGGGGGACAAAGATACACCTTC	CSVGGGQRYTF
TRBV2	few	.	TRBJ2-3	TGTGCCAGCATGCCCCCGACAGACACAGATACGCAGTATTTT	CASMPPTDTDTQYF
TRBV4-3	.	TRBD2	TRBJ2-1	TGCGCCAGCAGCCAAGAGATAACCGGGAGGTCTTACAATGAGCAGTTCTTC	CASSQEITGRSYNEQFF
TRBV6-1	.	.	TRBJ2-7	TGTGCCAGCAGTCCCCGCGTCTCAGACTCCTACGAGCAGTACTTC	CASSPRVSDSYEQYF
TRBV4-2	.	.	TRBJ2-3	TGTGCCAGCAGCCAGGCCCTAGCGGATACGCAGTATTTT	CASSQALADTQYF
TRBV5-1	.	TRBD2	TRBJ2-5	TGCGCCAGCAACTCCGGGGGGGAGACCCAGTACTTC	CASNSGGETQYF
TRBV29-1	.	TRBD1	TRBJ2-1	TGCAGCGTTCTCAGGGACAGGGTCAATGAGCAGTTCTTC	CSVLRDRVNEQFF
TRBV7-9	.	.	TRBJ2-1	TGTGCCAGCAGCTTCCTTCCCGGGGGGTTCTTC	CASSFLPGGFF
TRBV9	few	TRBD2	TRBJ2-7	TGTGCCAGCAGCGTATACGTAGCGGGAGCCGAGCAGTACTTC	CASSVYVAGAEQYF
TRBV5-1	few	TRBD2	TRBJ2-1	TGCGCCAGCAGCCACCCCGGGACTAGCGGGAGGCCATCCTACAATGAGCAGTTCTTC	CASSHPGTSGRPSYNEQFF
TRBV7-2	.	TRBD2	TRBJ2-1	TGTGCCAGCAGCTTAGTGTTATACGGAGCGGGATACAATGAGCAGTTCTTC	CASSLVLYGAGYNEQFF
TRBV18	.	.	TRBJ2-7	TGTGCCAGCTCACCATCCGGGGGCAGGGGCTCCTACGAGCAGTACTTC	CASSPSGGRGSYEQYF
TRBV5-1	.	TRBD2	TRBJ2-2	TGCGCCAGCAGCTCTCTAGCGGACGGGGAGCTGTTTTTT	CASSSLADGELFF
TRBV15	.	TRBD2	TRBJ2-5	TGTGCCACCAGCTTCGGTTTAGCGGGAGAGACCCAGTACTTC	CATSFGLAGETQYF
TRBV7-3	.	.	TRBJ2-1	TGTGCCAGCAGCAAAGCGGGTGTTAGGAACGATGAGCAGTTCTTC	CASSKAGVRNDEQFF
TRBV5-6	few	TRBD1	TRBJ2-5	TGTGCCAGCAGCTATGGACAGGGGGCGACGGAGACCCAGTACTTC	CASSYGQGATETQYF
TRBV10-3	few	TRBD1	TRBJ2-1	TGTGCCATCAGTGAGTCTGAAGACAGGGGCAATGAGCAGTTCTTC	CAISESEDRGNEQFF
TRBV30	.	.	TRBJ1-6	TGTGCCTGGAGTGTAGGGACGCATGAGGGCTATAATTCACCCCTCCACTTT	CAWSVGTHEGYNSPLHF
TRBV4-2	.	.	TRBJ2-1	TGTGCCAGCCGACCGGACGGAGAGAGGAATGAGCAGTTCTTC	CASRPDGERNEQFF
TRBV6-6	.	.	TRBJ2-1	TGTGCCAGCAGTTCACCTCCGGGACTTACCTACAATGAGCAGTTCTTC	CASSSPPGLTYNEQFF
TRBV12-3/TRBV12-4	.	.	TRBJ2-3	TGTGCCAGCAGAGTATCTAGGGCTAGCACAGATGCGCAGTATTTT	CASRVSRASTDAQYF
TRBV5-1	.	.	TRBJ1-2	TGCGCCAGCAGTCCGGACAGCCGAAACTATGGCTACACCTTC	CASSPDSRNYGYTF
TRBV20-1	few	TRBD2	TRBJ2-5	TGCAGTGCTAGAGATGGGACTAGCGGGTTACACCGTTCCAGGGAGACCCAGTACTTC	CSARDGTSGLHRSRETQYF
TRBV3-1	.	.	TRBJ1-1	TGTGCCAGCAGGCGCGATGGAGGGCTATGGACTGAAGCTTTCTTT	CASRRDGGLWTEAFF
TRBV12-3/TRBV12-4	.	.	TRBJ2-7	TGTGCCAGCAGTCGTACTACCTACAATGAGCAGTACTTC	CASSRTTYNEQYF
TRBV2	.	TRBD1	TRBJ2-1	TGTGCCAGCAGTGTGGACAGGGTGAATGAGCAGTTCTTC	CASSVDRVNEQFF
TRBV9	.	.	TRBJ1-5	TGTGCCAGCAGCCCCCGACACGAGTCTCAGCCCCAGCATTTT	CASSPRHESQPQHF
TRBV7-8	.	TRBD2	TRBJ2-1	TGTGCCAGCAGATCCGAAGGAAGGGGACTAGCGGGAGGCGATGAGCAGTTCTTC	CASRSEGRGLAGGDEQFF
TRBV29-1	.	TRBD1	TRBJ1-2	TGCAGCGGTGAGAGACAGGGGTATGGCTACACCTTC	CSGERQGYGYTF
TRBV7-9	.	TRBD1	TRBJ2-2	TGTGCCAGCAGACAGGACAGGGGGAACACCGGGGAGCTGTTTTTT	CASRQDRGNTGELFF